Here is one T cell receptor beta chain with its context. The time point is: after dendritic cell vaccination, including at tumor progression/relapse. This record comes from a study of glioma-infiltrating T cells after dendritic cell vaccination. Clones were sequenced by immunoSEQ multiplex PCR, and TCRdb holds only the in-frame ones, with some missing. The sample shows about 87,000 clones, 83% of them seen only once. The TCR sequence derives from a human donor with glioblastoma. The sequences come from blood, collected after dendritic cell vaccination.

This CDR3 is CSVGTGNTEAFF. The CDR3 nucleotides read TGCAGCGTCGGGACAGGGAACACTGAAGCTTTCTTT. This chain uses TRBV29-1 with TRBJ1-1; 8 bases match TRBD1. Germline-derived CDR1 and CDR2 are SQVTM and ANQGSEA. This CDR3 is 12 amino acids long. V shed 6 bases and J 1 base; nucleotides not matched to a gene: 1.